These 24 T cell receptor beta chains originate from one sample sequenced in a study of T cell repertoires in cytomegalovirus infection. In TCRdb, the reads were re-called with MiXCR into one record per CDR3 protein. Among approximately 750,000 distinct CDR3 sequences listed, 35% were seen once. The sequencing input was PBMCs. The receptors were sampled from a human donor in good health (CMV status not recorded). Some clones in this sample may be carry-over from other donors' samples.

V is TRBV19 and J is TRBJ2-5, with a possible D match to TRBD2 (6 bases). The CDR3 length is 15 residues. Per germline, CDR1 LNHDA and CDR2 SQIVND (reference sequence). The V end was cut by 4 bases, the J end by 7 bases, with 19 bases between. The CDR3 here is CASSTQDRLGGTQYF. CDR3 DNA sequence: TGTGCCAGTAGTACCCAGGACCGCCTCGGGGGGACCCAGTACTTC.

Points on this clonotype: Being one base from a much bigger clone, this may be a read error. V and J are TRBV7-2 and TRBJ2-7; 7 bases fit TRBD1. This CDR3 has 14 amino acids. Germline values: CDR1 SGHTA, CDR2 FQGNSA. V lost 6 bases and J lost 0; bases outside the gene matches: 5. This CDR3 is CASRKPGGSYEQYF. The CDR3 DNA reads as TGTGCCAGCAGGAAGCCAGGGGGCTCCTACGAGCAGTACTTC.

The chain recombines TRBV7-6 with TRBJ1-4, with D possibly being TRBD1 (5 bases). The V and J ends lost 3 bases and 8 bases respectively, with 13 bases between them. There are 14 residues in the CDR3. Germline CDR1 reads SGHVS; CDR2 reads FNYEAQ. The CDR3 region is CASSFSGKQEKLFF. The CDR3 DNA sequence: TGTGCCAGCAGCTTCTCAGGGAAGCAAGAAAAACTGTTTTTT.

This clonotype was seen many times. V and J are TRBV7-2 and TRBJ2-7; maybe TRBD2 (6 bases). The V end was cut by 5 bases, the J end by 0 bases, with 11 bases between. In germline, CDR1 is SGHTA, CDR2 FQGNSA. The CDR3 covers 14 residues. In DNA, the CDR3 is TGTGCCAGCAGCCGCCTGGGACTCTCCTACGAGCAGTACTTC. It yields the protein CASSRLGLSYEQYF.

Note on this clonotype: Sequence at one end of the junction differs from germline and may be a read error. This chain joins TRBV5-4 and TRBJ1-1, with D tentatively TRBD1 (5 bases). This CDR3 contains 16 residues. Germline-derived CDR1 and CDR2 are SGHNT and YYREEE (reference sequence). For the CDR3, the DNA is TGTGACAGCAGACGATCGACTGGGGGAGGTGAGGGTTCGGATTTCTTT. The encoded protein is CDSRRSTGGGEGSDFF.

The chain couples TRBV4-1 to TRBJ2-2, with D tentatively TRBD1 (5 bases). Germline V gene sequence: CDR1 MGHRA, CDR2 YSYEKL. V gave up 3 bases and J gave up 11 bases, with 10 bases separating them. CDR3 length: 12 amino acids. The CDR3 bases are TGCGCCAGCAGCCAGGTTTGGGGCGAGCTGTTTTTT. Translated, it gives CASSQVWGELFF.

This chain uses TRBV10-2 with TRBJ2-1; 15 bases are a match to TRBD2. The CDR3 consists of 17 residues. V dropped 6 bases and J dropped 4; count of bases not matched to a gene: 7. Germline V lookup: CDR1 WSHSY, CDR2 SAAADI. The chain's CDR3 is CASRVGLAGGTYNEQFF. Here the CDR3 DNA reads TGCGCCAGCAGGGTGGGACTAGCGGGAGGAACTTACAATGAGCAGTTCTTC.

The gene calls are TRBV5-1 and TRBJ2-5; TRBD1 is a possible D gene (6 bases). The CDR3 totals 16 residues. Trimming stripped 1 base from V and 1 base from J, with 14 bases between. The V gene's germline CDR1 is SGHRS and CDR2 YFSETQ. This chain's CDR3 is CASSLMGAGTQETQYF. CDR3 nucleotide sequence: TGCGCCAGCAGCTTGATGGGGGCTGGGACCCAAGAGACCCAGTACTTC.

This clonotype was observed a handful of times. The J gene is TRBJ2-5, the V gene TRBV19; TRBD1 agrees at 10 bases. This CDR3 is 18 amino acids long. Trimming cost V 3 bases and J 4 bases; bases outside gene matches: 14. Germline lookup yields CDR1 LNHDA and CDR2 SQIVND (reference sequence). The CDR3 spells CASSMGGTGAGGGETQYF. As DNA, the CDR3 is TGTGCCAGTAGTATGGGGGGGACAGGGGCGGGAGGTGGAGAGACCCAGTACTTC.

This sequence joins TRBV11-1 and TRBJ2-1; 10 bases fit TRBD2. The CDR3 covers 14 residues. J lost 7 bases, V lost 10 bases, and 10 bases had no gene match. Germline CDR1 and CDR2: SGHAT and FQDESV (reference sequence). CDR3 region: CAIQRGGPGNEQFF. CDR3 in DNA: TGTGCCATCCAGCGGGGGGGCCCGGGTAATGAGCAGTTCTTC.

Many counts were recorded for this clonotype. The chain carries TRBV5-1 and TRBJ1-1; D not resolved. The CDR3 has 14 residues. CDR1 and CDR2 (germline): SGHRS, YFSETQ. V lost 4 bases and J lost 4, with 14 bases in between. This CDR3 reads CASSLETTLTEAFF. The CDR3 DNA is TGCGCCAGCAGCCTGGAGACAACACTCACTGAAGCTTTCTTT. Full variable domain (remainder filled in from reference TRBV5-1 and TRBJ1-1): KAGVTQTPRYLIKTRGQQVTLSCSPISGHRSVSWYQQTPGQGLQFLFEYFSETQRNKGNFPGRFSGRQFSNSRSEMNVSTLELGDSALYLCASSLETTLTEAFFGQGTRLTVV.

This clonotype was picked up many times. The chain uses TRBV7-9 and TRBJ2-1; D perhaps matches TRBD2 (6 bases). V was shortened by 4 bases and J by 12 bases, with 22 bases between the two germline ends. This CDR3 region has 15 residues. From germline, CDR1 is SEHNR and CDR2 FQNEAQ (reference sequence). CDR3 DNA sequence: TGTGCCAGCAGCTCATCCGGGACTGGATTACCCATGCAGTTCTTC. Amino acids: CASSSSGTGLPMQFF.

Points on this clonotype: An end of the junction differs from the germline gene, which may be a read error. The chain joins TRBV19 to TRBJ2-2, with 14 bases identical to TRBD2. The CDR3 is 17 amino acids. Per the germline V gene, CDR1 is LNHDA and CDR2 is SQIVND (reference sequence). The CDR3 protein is CASRAGTSGRNTWELFF. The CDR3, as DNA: TGTGCCAGTAGGGCCGGGACTAGCGGGAGAAACACCTGGGAGCTGTTTTTT.

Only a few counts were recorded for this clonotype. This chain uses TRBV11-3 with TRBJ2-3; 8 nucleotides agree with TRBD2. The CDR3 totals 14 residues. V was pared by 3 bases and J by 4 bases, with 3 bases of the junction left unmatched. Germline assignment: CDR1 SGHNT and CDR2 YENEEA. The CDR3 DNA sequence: TGTGCCAGCAGCTTGAGCGGGAGACCAGATACGCAGTATTTT. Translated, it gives CASSLSGRPDTQYF.

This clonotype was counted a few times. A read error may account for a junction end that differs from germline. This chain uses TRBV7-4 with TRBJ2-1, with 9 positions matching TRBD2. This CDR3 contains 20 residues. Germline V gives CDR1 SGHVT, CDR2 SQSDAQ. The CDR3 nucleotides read TGTGCCAGCAACTTAGGCCCCTCGGCGGGGGGGGGTCTCTCCTACAATGAGCAGTTCTTC. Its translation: CASNLGPSAGGGLSYNEQFF.

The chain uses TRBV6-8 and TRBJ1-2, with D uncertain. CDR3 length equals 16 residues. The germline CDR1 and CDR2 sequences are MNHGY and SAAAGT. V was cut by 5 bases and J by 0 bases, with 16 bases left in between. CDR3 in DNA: TGTGCCAGCAGTACTTTTCGAGGTGCCTCTAACTATGGCTACACCTTC. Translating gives CASSTFRGASNYGYTF.

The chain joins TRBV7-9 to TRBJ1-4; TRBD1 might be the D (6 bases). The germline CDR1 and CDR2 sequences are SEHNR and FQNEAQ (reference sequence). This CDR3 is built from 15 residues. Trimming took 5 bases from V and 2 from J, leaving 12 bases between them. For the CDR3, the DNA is TGTGCCAGCAGCACTACAGGGTTCACTAATGAAAAACTGTTTTTT. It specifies CASSTTGFTNEKLFF.

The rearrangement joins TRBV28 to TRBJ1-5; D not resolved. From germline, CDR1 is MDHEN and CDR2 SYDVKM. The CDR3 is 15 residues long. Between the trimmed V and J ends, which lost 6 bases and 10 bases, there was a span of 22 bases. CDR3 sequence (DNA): TGTGCCAGCAGACCTCCGGGAACTCCTATCAGCCCCCAGCATTTT. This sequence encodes CASRPPGTPISPQHF.

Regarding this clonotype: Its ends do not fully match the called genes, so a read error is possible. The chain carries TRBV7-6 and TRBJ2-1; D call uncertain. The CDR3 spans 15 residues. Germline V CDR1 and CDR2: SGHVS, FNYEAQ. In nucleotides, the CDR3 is TGTGCTAGCAGCGCCCAAAGGGTCTCCTACAATGAGCAGTTCTTC. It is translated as CASSAQRVSYNEQFF.

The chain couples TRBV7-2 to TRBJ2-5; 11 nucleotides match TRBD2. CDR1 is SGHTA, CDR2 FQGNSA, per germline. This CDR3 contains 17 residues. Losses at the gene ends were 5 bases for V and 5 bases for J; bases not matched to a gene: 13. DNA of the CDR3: TGTGCCAGCAGCCATATAATTAGCGGGAGGGGGGGGGAGACCCAGTACTTC. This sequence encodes CASSHIISGRGGETQYF.

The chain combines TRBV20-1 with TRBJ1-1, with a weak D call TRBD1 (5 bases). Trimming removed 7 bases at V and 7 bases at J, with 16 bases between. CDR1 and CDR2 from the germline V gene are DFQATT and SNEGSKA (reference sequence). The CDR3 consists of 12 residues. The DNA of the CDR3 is TGCAGTGATTTGTACCTCGGGGGTGAAGCTTTCTTT. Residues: CSDLYLGGEAFF.

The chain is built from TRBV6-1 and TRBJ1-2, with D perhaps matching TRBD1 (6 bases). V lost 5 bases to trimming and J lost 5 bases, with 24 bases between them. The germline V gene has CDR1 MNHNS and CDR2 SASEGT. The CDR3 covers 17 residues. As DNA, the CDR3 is TGTGCCAGCAGTTCCCCCCGGGGTCCCAGGGGCGTATATGGCTACACCTTC. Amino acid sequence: CASSSPRGPRGVYGYTF.

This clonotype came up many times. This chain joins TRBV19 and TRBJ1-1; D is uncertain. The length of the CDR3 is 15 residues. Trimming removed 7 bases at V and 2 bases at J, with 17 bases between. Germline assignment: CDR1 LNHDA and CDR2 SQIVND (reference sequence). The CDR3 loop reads CASKYTASGNTEAFF. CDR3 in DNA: TGTGCCAGTAAGTACACGGCCTCGGGTAACACTGAAGCTTTCTTT.

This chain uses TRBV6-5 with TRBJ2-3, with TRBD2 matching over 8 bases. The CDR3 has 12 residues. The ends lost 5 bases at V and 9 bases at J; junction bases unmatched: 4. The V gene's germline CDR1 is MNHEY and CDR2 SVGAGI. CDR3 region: CASSNRGGTQYF. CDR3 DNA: TGTGCCAGCAGTAACCGGGGGGGGACGCAGTATTTT.